The source of this T cell receptor (beta chain) is a study of read filtering for tumor transcriptome and immune sequencing. Study results and limitations: Dropping single-read clonotypes raised IR-seq and RNA-seq shared-clonotype correlation.

Molecular barcoded adaptors covering alpha/delta and beta/gamma chains were used on roughly 400 ng RNA. MiXCR, run by TCRdb on the reads, gives a single entry per CDR3 protein. The table shows about 46,000 distinct CDR3 sequences, with around 19% occurring only once. J lost 2 bases, V lost 1 base, and 2 bases had no gene match. The CDR3 extends over 15 amino acids. CDR1 and CDR2 from the germline V gene are SGHNT and YYREEE (reference sequence). Comments on this clonotype: Antigen: not known.

The specimen sequenced was a population of CD138-negative cells sorted from bone marrow. The receptor was derived from a donor aged 40 or over with multiple myeloma. The V and J genes are TRBV5-4 and TRBJ2-7, with TRBD2 matching 11 bases. The CDR3 DNA sequence: TGTGCCAGCAGCTTGAGACTAGCGGGGACCTACGAGCAGTACTTC. This encodes CASSLRLAGTYEQYF.